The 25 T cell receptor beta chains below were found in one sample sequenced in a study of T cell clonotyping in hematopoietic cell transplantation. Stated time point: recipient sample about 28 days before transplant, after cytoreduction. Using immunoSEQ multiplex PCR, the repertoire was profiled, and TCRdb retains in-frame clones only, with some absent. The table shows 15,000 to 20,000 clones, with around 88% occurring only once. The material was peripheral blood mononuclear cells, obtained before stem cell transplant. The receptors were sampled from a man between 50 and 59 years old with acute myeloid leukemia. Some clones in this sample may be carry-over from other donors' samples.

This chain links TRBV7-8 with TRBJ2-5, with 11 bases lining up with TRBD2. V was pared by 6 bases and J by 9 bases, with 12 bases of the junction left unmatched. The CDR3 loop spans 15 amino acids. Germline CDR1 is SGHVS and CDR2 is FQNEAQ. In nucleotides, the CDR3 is TGTGCCAGCAGTACCAATCGACTAGCGGGGAGACCCCAGTACTTC. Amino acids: CASSTNRLAGRPQYF.

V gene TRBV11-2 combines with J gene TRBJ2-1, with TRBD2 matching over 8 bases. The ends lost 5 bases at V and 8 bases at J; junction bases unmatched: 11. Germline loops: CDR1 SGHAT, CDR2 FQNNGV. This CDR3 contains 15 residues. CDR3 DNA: TGTGCCAGCAGCAGAAGCGGGGGCCACCTAGATGAGCAGTTCTTC. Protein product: CASSRSGGHLDEQFF.

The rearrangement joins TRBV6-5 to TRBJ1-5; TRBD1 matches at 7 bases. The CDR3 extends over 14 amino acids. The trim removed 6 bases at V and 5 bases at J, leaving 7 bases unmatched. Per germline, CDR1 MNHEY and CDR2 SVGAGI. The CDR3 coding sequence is TGTGCCAGCAGCCGCCAGGGGGGTGATCAGCCCCAGCATTTT. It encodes CASSRQGGDQPQHF.

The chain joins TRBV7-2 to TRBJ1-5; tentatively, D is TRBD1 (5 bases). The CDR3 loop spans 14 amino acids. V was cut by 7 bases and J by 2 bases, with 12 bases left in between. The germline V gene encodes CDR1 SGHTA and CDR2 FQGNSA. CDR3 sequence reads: CASNLSGGNQPQHF. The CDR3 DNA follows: TGTGCCAGCAACCTATCGGGGGGCAATCAGCCCCAGCATTTT.

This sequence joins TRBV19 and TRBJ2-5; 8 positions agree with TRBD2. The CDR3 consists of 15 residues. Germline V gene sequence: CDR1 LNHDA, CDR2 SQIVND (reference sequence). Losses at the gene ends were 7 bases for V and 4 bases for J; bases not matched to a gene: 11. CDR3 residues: CASTDGGALGETQYF. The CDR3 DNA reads TGTGCCAGTACCGACGGGGGGGCGTTAGGAGAGACCCAGTACTTC.

The CDR3 nucleotides read TGCGCCAGCAGCCAAGATATCAGCAGGGTGTGGAACACCGGGGAGCTGTTTTTT. Protein: CASSQDISRVWNTGELFF. The chain joins TRBV4-3 to TRBJ2-2, with D perhaps matching TRBD1 (5 bases). Looked up from germline, CDR1 is LGHNA and CDR2 is YSLEER. V lost 0 bases to trimming and J lost 1 base, with 15 bases between them. CDR3 size: 18 residues.

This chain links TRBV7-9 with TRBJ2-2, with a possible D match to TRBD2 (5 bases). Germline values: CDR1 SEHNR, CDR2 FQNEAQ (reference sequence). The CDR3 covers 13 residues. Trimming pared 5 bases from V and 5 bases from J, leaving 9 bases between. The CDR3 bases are TGTGCCAGCAGCCCGTCGGGGACCGGGGAGCTGTTTTTT. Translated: CASSPSGTGELFF.

This chain's CDR3 is CASSVASVNSPLHF. CDR3 sequence (DNA): TGTGCCAGCAGCGTAGCTTCCGTAAATTCACCCCTCCACTTT. J is TRBJ1-6 and V is TRBV9; D call uncertain. Germline V gene data show CDR1 as SGDLS and CDR2 as YYNGEE. CDR3 size: 14 residues. V was shortened by 0 bases and J by 7 bases, with 8 bases between the two germline ends.

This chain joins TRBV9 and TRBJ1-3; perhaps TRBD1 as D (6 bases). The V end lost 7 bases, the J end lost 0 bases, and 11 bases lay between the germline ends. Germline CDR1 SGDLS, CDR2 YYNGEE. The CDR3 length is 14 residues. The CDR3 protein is CASSPGVSGNTIYF. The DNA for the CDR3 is TGTGCCAGCTCACCAGGGGTCTCTGGAAACACCATATATTTT.

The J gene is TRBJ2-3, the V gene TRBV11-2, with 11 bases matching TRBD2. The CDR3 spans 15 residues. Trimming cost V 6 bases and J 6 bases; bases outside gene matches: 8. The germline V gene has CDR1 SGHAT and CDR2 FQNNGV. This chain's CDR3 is CASSTTSGVQDTQYF. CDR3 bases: TGTGCCAGCAGTACGACTAGCGGGGTACAGGATACGCAGTATTTT.

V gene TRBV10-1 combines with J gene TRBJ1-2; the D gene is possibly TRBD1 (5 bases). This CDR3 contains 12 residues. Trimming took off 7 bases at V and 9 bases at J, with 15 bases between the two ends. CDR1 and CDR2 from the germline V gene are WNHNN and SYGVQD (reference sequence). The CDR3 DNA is TGCGCCAGCAAGATCTGGAAGGGACGCTACACCTTC. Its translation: CASKIWKGRYTF.

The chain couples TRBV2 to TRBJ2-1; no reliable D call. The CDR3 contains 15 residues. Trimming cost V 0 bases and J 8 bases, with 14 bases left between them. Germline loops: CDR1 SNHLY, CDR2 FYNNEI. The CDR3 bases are TGTGCCAGCAGTGAAGCTAAGGTTTACGGCGATGAGCAGTTCTTC. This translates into CASSEAKVYGDEQFF.

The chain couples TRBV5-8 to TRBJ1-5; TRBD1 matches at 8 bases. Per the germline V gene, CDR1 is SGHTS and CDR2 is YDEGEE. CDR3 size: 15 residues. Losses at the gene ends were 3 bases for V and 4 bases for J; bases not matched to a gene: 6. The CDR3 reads CASSWRGQVNQPQHF. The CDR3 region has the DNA TGTGCCAGCAGCTGGCGGGGACAGGTGAATCAGCCCCAGCATTTT.

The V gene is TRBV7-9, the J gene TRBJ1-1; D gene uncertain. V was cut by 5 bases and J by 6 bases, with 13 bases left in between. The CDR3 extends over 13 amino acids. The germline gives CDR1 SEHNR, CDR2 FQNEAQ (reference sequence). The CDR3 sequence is CASSQMGFPEAFF. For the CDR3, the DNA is TGTGCCAGCAGCCAGATGGGCTTCCCTGAAGCTTTCTTT.

CDR3 coding DNA: TGTGCCAGCAGCTTAGGGGGACACTTGGCCCTCTCTGGAAACACCATATATTTT. Amino acids: CASSLGGHLALSGNTIYF. The rearrangement links TRBV5-6 to TRBJ1-3; the D gene is possibly TRBD1 (6 bases). Germline lookup yields CDR1 SGHDT and CDR2 YYEEEE. The germline V and J ends were trimmed by 2 bases and 0 bases, with 18 bases remaining between them. The CDR3 sequence is 18 residues long.

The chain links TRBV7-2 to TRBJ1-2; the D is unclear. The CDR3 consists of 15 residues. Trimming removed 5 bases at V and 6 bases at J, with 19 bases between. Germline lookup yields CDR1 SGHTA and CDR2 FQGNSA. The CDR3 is CASSRLTSLVDGYTF. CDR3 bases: TGTGCCAGCAGCCGACTGACCTCGTTGGTGGATGGCTACACCTTC.

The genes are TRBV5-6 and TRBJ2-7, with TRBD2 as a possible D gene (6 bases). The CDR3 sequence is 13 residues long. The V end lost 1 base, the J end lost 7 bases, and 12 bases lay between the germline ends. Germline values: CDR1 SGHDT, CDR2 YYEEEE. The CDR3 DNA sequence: TGTGCCAGCAGCTTGAGCTTTCGGGGGGAGCAGTACTTC. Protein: CASSLSFRGEQYF.

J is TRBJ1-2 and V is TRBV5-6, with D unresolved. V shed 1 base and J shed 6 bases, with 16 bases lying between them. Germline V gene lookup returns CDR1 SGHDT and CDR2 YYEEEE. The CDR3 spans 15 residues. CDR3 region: CASSLIYRGRDGYTF. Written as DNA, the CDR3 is TGTGCCAGCAGCTTGATATATAGAGGTCGGGATGGCTACACCTTC.

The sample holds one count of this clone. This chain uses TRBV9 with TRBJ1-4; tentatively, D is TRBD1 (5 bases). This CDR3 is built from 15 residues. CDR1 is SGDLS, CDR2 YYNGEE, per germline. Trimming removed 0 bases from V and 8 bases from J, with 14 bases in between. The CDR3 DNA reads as TGTGCCAGCAGCGTAGCTGCAGGCCGGGGGGAAAAACTGTTTTTT. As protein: CASSVAAGRGEKLFF.

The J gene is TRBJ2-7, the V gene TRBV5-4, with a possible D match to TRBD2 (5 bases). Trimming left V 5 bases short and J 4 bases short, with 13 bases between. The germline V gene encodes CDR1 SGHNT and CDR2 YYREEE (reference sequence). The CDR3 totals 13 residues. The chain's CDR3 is CASSSLEGYEQYF. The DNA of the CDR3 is TGTGCCAGCAGTAGTCTCGAGGGATACGAGCAGTACTTC.

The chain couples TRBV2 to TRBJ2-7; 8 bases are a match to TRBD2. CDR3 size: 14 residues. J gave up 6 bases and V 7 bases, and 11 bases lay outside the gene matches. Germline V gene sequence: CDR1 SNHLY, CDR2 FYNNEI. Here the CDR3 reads CASITGGLSIEQYF. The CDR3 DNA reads TGTGCCAGCATTACGGGGGGGCTGTCGATCGAGCAGTACTTC.

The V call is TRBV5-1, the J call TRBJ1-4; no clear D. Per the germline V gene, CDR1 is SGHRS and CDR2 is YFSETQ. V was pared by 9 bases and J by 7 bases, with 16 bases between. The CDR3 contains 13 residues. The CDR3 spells CATSVGLGEKLFF. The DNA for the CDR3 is TGCGCCACTTCCGTGGGTCTTGGTGAAAAACTGTTTTTT.

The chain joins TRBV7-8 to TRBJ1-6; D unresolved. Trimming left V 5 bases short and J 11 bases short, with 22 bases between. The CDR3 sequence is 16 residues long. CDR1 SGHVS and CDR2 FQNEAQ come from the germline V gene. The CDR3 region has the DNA TGTGCCAGCAGCCGCAATCGTAGGACGTCTGACACACCCCTCCACTTT. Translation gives CASSRNRRTSDTPLHF.

The chain's CDR3 is CASSLVESPLHF. DNA for the CDR3: TGTGCCAGCAGCCTTGTGGAATCACCCCTCCACTTT. The chain couples TRBV7-9 to TRBJ1-6; D remains ambiguous. V was cut by 5 bases and J by 10 bases, with 9 bases left in between. Per the germline V gene, CDR1 is SEHNR and CDR2 is FQNEAQ (reference sequence). CDR3 length: 12 amino acids.

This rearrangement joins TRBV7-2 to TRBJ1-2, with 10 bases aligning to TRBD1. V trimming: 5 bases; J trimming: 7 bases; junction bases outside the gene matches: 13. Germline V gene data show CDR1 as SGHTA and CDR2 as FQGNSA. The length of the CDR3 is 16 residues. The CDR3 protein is CASSLDRDRGSGGYTF. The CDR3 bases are TGTGCCAGCAGCCTAGACCGGGACAGGGGATCAGGTGGCTACACCTTC.